This T cell receptor beta chain was sequenced for a study of T and B cells in COVID-19 patients. Study-level points and caveats: Sorted SARS-CoV-2-responsive or tetramer+ T cells and CD4+, regulatory and CD8+ subsets were not yet sequenced. At recovery TRB diversity and richness exceeded healthy donors, after highly clonal active COVID-19 repertoires. In COVID-19 patients, T cell receptor beta variable and joining gene use was reportedly strongly skewed.

Trimming shortened V by 6 bases and J by 1 base, and 12 bases separated the two germline ends. This CDR3 has 14 amino acids. In germline, CDR1 is MDHEN, CDR2 SYDVKM. As to this clonotype: Its antigen is unknown.

BIOMED2 TRB-A/B primer pools were used in multiplex TRB PCR. MiXCR was run by TCRdb on the multiplex PCR reads, yielding one entry per CDR3 protein. The table shows roughly 7,400 distinct CDR3 sequences, with 20% to 30% occurring only once. From blood, about 240-550 ng of genomic DNA served as TRB template. The source of this sequence is a human donor with active COVID-19. The sample consisted of blood. This rearrangement joins TRBV28 to TRBJ2-5; a possible D gene is TRBD2 (5 bases). The CDR3: CASSLDGIQETQYF. Here the CDR3 DNA reads TGTGCCAGCAGCCTCGACGGGATCCAAGAGACCCAGTACTTC.